Below, 13 T cell receptor beta chains from the same sample are listed, as sequenced in a study of CD8+CD57+ T cells in acquired aplastic anemia. Profiling of TCR beta VDJ combinations and CDR3 sequences used genomic DNA as template. TCRdb redid the calling of the reads with MiXCR, one entry per CDR3 protein. Here the sample spans roughly 180,000 distinct CDR3 sequences, roughly 50% being singletons. Those patients picked for sequencing had displayed CD8+CD57+ cell expansion on flow cytometry. Sequencing was performed on sorted CD4+, CD8+, or CD8+CD57+ T cells (not recorded which) from PBMCs. The receptor source for this set is a human donor with aplastic anemia.

J is TRBJ1-1 and V is TRBV7-9; D unresolved. Per germline, CDR1 SEHNR and CDR2 FQNEAQ (reference sequence). V was clipped by 6 bases and J by 6 bases, with 8 bases between them. This CDR3 is 11 amino acids long. The CDR3 sequence: CASSPWAEAFF. The CDR3 nucleotides read TGTGCCAGCAGTCCCTGGGCTGAAGCTTTCTTT.

In this sample, this clonotype turned up many times. The gene calls are TRBV5-1 and TRBJ2-5; no reliable D call. Looked up from germline, CDR1 is SGHRS and CDR2 is YFSETQ. Trimming pared 2 bases from V and 4 bases from J, leaving 15 bases between. This CDR3 contains 15 residues. The CDR3 DNA sequence: TGCGCCAGCAGCTTAGACCTGGATTTTCGAGAGACCCAGTACTTC. Its protein is CASSLDLDFRETQYF.

This clonotype was seen many times. The chain couples TRBV6-6 to TRBJ2-5; D is unclear. V dropped 5 bases and J dropped 4 bases, with 17 bases sitting between them. The germline gives CDR1 MNHNY, CDR2 SVGAGI (reference sequence). The CDR3 covers 15 residues. Here the CDR3 DNA reads TGTGCCAGCAGTCCCTCGACCCCAAAGGGAGAGACCCAGTACTTC. Amino acids: CASSPSTPKGETQYF.

This clonotype was found a few times. The chain employs TRBV27 and TRBJ2-6; 7 nucleotides match TRBD1. This CDR3 has 18 amino acids. V shed 0 bases, J shed 0 bases, and the junction held 5 bases outside the gene matches. Germline lookup yields CDR1 MNHEY and CDR2 SMNVEV (reference sequence). The CDR3: CASSLSTGRPSGANVLTF. The CDR3 DNA reads TGTGCCAGCAGTTTATCGACAGGGCGACCCTCTGGGGCCAACGTCCTGACTTTC.

With respect to this clonotype: This may be a read error, as it is one base from a much larger clone. This likely comes from a read error, as the CDR3 has no conserved phenylalanine or tryptophan at its end. The chain combines TRBV10-2 with TRBJ2-1; TRBD2 aligns across 8 bases. CDR3 length equals 15 residues. The germline CDR1 and CDR2 sequences are WSHSY and SAAADI. V shed 6 bases, J shed 8 bases, and the junction held 12 bases outside the gene matches. CDR3 protein: CASSFGSGGSYEQFV. The CDR3 nucleotides read TGCGCCAGCAGCTTCGGAAGCGGGGGATCATATGAGCAGTTCGTC.

As concerns this clonotype: One junction end does not reproduce the germline sequence, and a read error may be involved. The V call is TRBV5-8, the J call TRBJ2-5; 7 bases match TRBD1. This CDR3 is 12 amino acids long. Looked up from germline, CDR1 is SGHTS and CDR2 is YDEGEE. CDR3 DNA sequence: TGTTCCAGCAGCCTCGACAGGGAGACCCGGTACTTC. This translates into CSSSLDRETRYF.

V gene TRBV5-1 combines with J gene TRBJ1-1; the D is unclear. V lost 1 base, J lost 5 bases, and 12 bases lay in between. Per germline, CDR1 SGHRS and CDR2 YFSETQ. This CDR3 has 14 residues. CDR3 bases: TGCGCCAGCAGCTTGTCCTCAAGGGATACTGAAGCTTTCTTT. Protein: CASSLSSRDTEAFF. The variable domain in full, with the rest retrieved from reference TRBV5-1 and TRBJ1-1, is KAGVTQTPRYLIKTRGQQVTLSCSPISGHRSVSWYQQTPGQGLQFLFEYFSETQRNKGNFPGRFSGRQFSNSRSEMNVSTLELGDSALYLCASSLSSRDTEAFFGQGTRLTVV.

Only one count was recorded for this clonotype. The chain links TRBV10-3 to TRBJ2-7; a weak D match, TRBD1 (6 bases). V was trimmed by 6 bases and J by 1 base, leaving 13 bases between them. The CDR3 has 14 residues. Germline CDR1 and CDR2: ENHRY and SYGVKD. Here the CDR3 reads CAIRAATGSYEQYF. In nucleotides, the CDR3 is TGTGCCATCAGAGCCGCTACAGGGTCCTACGAGCAGTACTTC.

This clonotype has only a few counts. The chain uses TRBV25-1 and TRBJ2-7; 11 nucleotides line up with TRBD1. After removal of 3 bases from V and 2 bases from J, the junction contained 6 bases not matched to a gene. The CDR3 runs 16 residues. The germline V gene has CDR1 MGHDK and CDR2 SYGVNS. The CDR3 DNA sequence: TGTGCCAGCAGTGACAATCTGGGACAGGGGGCCTACGAGCAGTACTTC. It yields the protein CASSDNLGQGAYEQYF.

The chain carries TRBV29-1 and TRBJ2-7; 9 nucleotides match TRBD1. V lost 1 base and J lost 4; bases outside the gene matches: 5. Germline values: CDR1 SQVTM, CDR2 ANQGSEA. The CDR3 extends over 14 amino acids. The CDR3 nucleotides read TGCAGCGTTGAAGCGGGACAGGGTAGTTACGAGCAGTACTTC. It encodes CSVEAGQGSYEQYF.

There are a few counts of this clonotype. The chain carries TRBV24-1 and TRBJ2-2, with no clear D. Per germline, CDR1 KGHDR and CDR2 SFDVKD. This CDR3 has 12 residues. Trimming took off 9 bases at V and 1 base at J, with 5 bases between the two ends. CDR3 nucleotide sequence: TGTGCCACCGGGATGAACACCGGGGAGCTGTTTTTT. Amino acid sequence: CATGMNTGELFF.

There are a few counts of this clonotype. The chain employs TRBV20-1 and TRBJ2-7, with D unresolved. The CDR3 covers 12 residues. Germline values: CDR1 DFQATT, CDR2 SNEGSKA (reference sequence). V was pared by 0 bases and J by 9 bases, with 12 bases between. Written as DNA, the CDR3 is TGCAGTGCTAGAGATCTAACGTCCGGGCAGTACTTC. Translation: CSARDLTSGQYF.

This chain links TRBV29-1 with TRBJ1-2, with 7 bases matching TRBD1. The length of the CDR3 is 14 residues. The V and J ends lost 4 bases and 5 bases, in that order; junction bases with no gene match: 10. Germline V gene sequence: CDR1 SQVTM, CDR2 ANQGSEA. CDR3 nucleotide sequence: TGCAGCGTTGTTACAGGGGAGAAAATGTATGGCTACACCTTC. Encoded protein: CSVVTGEKMYGYTF.